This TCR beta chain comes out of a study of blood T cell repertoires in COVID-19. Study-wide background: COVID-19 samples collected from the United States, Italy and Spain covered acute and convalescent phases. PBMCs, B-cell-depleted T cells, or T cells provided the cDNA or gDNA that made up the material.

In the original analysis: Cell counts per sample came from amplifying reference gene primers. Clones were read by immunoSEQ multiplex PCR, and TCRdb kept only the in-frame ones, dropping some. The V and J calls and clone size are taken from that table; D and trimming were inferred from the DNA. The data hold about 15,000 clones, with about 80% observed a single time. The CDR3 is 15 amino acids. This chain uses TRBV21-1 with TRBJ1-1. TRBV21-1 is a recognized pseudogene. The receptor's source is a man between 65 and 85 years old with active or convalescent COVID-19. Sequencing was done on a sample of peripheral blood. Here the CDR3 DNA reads TGTGCCAGCAGCAAAGTGGAGGGAGGGGGCACTGAAGCTTTCTTT. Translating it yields CASSKVEGGGTEAFF.